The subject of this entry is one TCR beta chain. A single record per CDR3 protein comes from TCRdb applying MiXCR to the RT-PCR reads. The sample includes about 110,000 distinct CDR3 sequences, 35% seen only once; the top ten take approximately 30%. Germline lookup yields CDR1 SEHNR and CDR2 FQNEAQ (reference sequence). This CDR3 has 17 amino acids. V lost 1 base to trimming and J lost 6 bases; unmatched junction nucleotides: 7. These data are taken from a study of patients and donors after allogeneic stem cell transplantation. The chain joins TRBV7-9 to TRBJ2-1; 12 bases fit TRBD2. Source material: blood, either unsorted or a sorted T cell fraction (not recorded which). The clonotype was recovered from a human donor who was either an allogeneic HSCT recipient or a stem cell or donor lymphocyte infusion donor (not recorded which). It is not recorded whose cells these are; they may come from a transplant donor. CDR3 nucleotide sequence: TGTGCCAGCAGCTTAGGGACTAGCGGGAAATGGGTCAATGAGCAGTTCTTC. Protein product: CASSLGTSGKWVNEQFF.